These 29 T cell receptor beta chains came from one sample sequenced in a study of shared clonotypes between healthy human individuals. Sequencing was performed with immunoSEQ multiplex PCR; in TCRdb, only in-frame clones are kept and a portion is missing. The sample holds about 640,000 clones, 60% to 80% seen once. The sequenced sample was memory CD4+ T cells sorted from blood. Described subset: CD45RA-negative fraction. The receptors shown here come from a woman aged 25 to 39 in good health.

This clone showed up just once. This sequence joins TRBV11-3 and TRBJ1-1; the match to TRBD1 covers 9 bases. Trimming removed 5 bases from V and 1 base from J; junction bases left unmatched: 5. The germline V gene encodes CDR1 SGHNT and CDR2 YENEEA. The CDR3 runs 15 residues. The CDR3 protein is CASSVGQGTNTEAFF. CDR3 sequence (DNA): TGTGCCAGCAGCGTAGGACAGGGGACGAACACTGAAGCTTTCTTT.

This chain links TRBV6-1 with TRBJ2-7; a weak D match, TRBD1 (5 bases). Germline values: CDR1 MNHNS, CDR2 SASEGT. This CDR3 has 15 amino acids. Trimming removed 1 base from V and 4 bases from J, with 14 bases in between. The CDR3 region is CASSEGFQGGYEQYF. The CDR3 coding sequence is TGTGCCAGCAGTGAAGGGTTCCAGGGTGGTTACGAGCAGTACTTC.

V and J are TRBV6-1 and TRBJ2-1; 10 positions agree with TRBD2. This CDR3 has 17 amino acids. Germline CDR1 is MNHNS and CDR2 is SASEGT. Unmatched junction bases numbered 9, after V lost 0 bases and J lost 7 bases. The CDR3 DNA follows: TGTGCCAGCAGTGAAGCGGGGCTAGCGGGAGTTCGGAATGAGCAGTTCTTC. Translating it yields CASSEAGLAGVRNEQFF.

This clone was observed a few times. The rearrangement links TRBV5-6 to TRBJ1-5; the D gene is possibly TRBD1 (5 bases). This CDR3 region has 14 residues. Germline CDR1 is SGHDT and CDR2 is YYEEEE. Trimming removed 0 bases from V and 3 bases from J, with 7 bases in between. The CDR3 here is CASSLGQHNQPQHF. The CDR3 bases are TGTGCCAGCAGCTTGGGACAGCACAATCAGCCCCAGCATTTT. Drawing the rest from reference TRBV5-6 and TRBJ1-5, the complete variable domain is DAGVTQSPTHLIKTRGQQVTLRCSPKSGHDTVSWYQQALGQGPQFIFQYYEEEERQRGNFPDRFSGHQFPNYSSELNVNALLLGDSALYLCASSLGQHNQPQHFGDGTRLSIL.

This chain joins TRBV14 and TRBJ2-2; TRBD1 is a possible D gene (6 bases). The CDR3 runs 13 residues. Germline V gene sequence: CDR1 SGHDN, CDR2 FVKESK. Between the trimmed V and J ends, which lost 4 bases and 7 bases, there was a span of 10 bases. This chain's CDR3 is CASSRTAVGELFF. CDR3 nucleotides: TGTGCCAGCAGCCGGACAGCGGTCGGGGAGCTGTTTTTT.

The chain couples TRBV28 to TRBJ2-2; TRBD1 agrees at 9 bases. The CDR3 runs to 15 residues. Trimming at V came to 5 bases and at J to 6 bases, leaving 7 bases not matched to a gene. The germline gives CDR1 MDHEN, CDR2 SYDVKM. CDR3 amino acids: CASSPGTGIPGELFF. CDR3 bases: TGTGCCAGCAGTCCCGGGACAGGGATACCCGGGGAGCTGTTTTTT.

The rearrangement joins TRBV6-1 to TRBJ1-1, with D tentatively TRBD1 (6 bases). The CDR3 has 14 residues. Trimming cost V 4 bases and J 3 bases, with 12 bases left between them. From germline, CDR1 is MNHNS and CDR2 SASEGT. Here the CDR3 DNA reads TGTGCCAGCAGTGTTCGGGGGCAGTACACTGAAGCTTTCTTT. As protein: CASSVRGQYTEAFF.

As regards this clone: Other nucleotide sequences in the sample specify the same CDR3. V usage is TRBV5-1 and J usage is TRBJ1-4, with D uncertain. V was trimmed by 4 bases and J by 7 bases, leaving 11 bases between them. The CDR3 length is 13 residues. CDR1 and CDR2 (germline): SGHRS, YFSETQ. CDR3 residues: CASSLGVGEKLFF. CDR3 bases: TGCGCCAGCAGCCTCGGGGTGGGTGAAAAACTGTTTTTT.

The chain joins TRBV29-1 to TRBJ2-5; possibly TRBD2 for D (6 bases). The assigned J gene may be wrong: the sequence end matches TRBJ2-7 better. Germline lookup yields CDR1 SQVTM and CDR2 ANQGSEA. This CDR3 is built from 12 residues. The CDR3 sequence: CSGGVAASEQYF. The CDR3 nucleotides are TGCAGCGGGGGGGTAGCGGCCTCCGAGCAGTACTTC.

The chain has TRBV7-9 and TRBJ2-3; D ambiguous. Trimming took 3 bases from V and 1 from J, leaving 2 bases between them. From germline, CDR1 is SEHNR and CDR2 FQNEAQ (reference sequence). The CDR3 is 12 residues long. In nucleotides, the CDR3 is TGTGCCAGCAGCTTTGGCACAGATACGCAGTATTTT. Its protein is CASSFGTDTQYF. Using reference TRBV7-9 and TRBJ2-3 for the parts outside the CDR3, the full variable domain is DTGVSQNPRHKITKRGQNVTFRCDPISEHNRLYWYRQTLGQGPEFLTYFQNEAQLEKSRLLSDRFSAERPKGSFSTLEIQRTEQGDSAMYLCASSFGTDTQYFGPGTRLTVL.

The J gene is TRBJ2-7, the V gene TRBV27; 10 bases agree with TRBD2. The germline CDR1 and CDR2 sequences are MNHEY and SMNVEV (reference sequence). The CDR3 consists of 13 residues. The junction had 1 base not matched to a gene; V was cut back by 3 bases and J by 5 bases. CDR3 nucleotides: TGTGCCAGCAGTTTTAGCGGGAGGAACGAGCAGTACTTC. It translates to CASSFSGRNEQYF.

This clone was counted at least ten times. The chain couples TRBV19 to TRBJ1-5; perhaps TRBD1 as D (6 bases). The length of the CDR3 is 14 residues. Per the germline V gene, CDR1 is LNHDA and CDR2 is SQIVND (reference sequence). Trimming shortened V by 3 bases and J by 5 bases, and 11 bases separated the two germline ends. CDR3 loop: CASSIAPGDQPQHF. The CDR3 DNA is TGTGCCAGTAGTATTGCCCCAGGGGATCAGCCCCAGCATTTT.

V and J are TRBV11-3 and TRBJ2-2; TRBD1 matches at 7 bases. Trimming removed 5 bases from V and 6 bases from J; junction bases left unmatched: 6. Germline loops: CDR1 SGHNT, CDR2 YENEEA. The CDR3 loop spans 14 amino acids. This chain's CDR3 is CASSRQGMAGELFF. The CDR3 DNA is TGTGCCAGCAGCCGACAGGGTATGGCCGGGGAGCTGTTTTTT.

This clone was detected once. V usage is TRBV28 and J usage is TRBJ2-7; 10 nucleotides line up with TRBD1. Germline CDR1 and CDR2: MDHEN and SYDVKM. J lost 2 bases, V lost 3 bases, and 13 bases had no gene match. The CDR3 has 18 residues. This CDR3 is CASSFLDRGLWGTYEQYF. The CDR3 region has the DNA TGTGCCAGCAGTTTCCTTGACAGGGGGCTGTGGGGGACCTACGAGCAGTACTTC.

The chain has TRBV30 and TRBJ1-5; D unresolved. The V gene's germline CDR1 is GTSNPN and CDR2 SVGIG (reference sequence). V lost 2 bases, J lost 2 bases, and 10 bases lay in between. The CDR3 has 14 residues. For the CDR3, the DNA is TGTGCCTGGAGTCTCGCGGTGGGCAATCAGCCCCAGCATTTT. This sequence encodes CAWSLAVGNQPQHF.

This clone was observed a few times. This rearrangement joins TRBV5-4 to TRBJ2-2, with D possibly matching TRBD2 (6 bases). V shed 3 bases and J shed 4 bases, with 10 bases lying between them. CDR1 and CDR2 from the germline V gene are SGHNT and YYREEE (reference sequence). The CDR3 is 14 residues long. The CDR3 is CASSSGTRTGELFF. CDR3 nucleotides: TGTGCCAGCAGCTCCGGGACTCGCACCGGGGAGCTGTTTTTT. Based on the CDR3 plus reference TRBV5-4 and TRBJ2-2, the full variable domain is ETGVTQSPTHLIKTRGQQVTLRCSSQSGHNTVSWYQQALGQGPQFIFQYYREEENGRGNFPPRFSGLQFPNYSSELNVNALELDDSALYLCASSSGTRTGELFFGEGSRLTVL.

The gene calls are TRBV6-1 and TRBJ2-7, with 7 positions matching TRBD1. Germline V gene lookup returns CDR1 MNHNS and CDR2 SASEGT. The length of the CDR3 is 13 residues. The V and J ends lost 4 bases and 6 bases, in that order; junction bases with no gene match: 6. The CDR3 reads CASSVTGPTEQYF. The CDR3 coding sequence is TGTGCCAGCAGTGTGACAGGGCCCACCGAGCAGTACTTC.

The J gene is TRBJ2-7, the V gene TRBV7-3; 9 bases are shared with TRBD2. CDR1 SGHTA and CDR2 FQGTGA come from the germline V gene. The CDR3 loop spans 15 amino acids. J lost 7 bases, V lost 1 base, and 8 bases had no gene match. The CDR3 nucleotides are TGTGCCAGCAGCTTAAATACTGGACTAGCGAGGGAGCAGTACTTC. Encoded protein: CASSLNTGLAREQYF.

This clone was seen only a few times. The CDR3 loop reads CASSPPPGLAFETQYF. In DNA, the CDR3 is TGTGCCAGCAGTCCCCCCCCGGGACTAGCTTTTGAGACCCAGTACTTC. V usage is TRBV28 and J usage is TRBJ2-5; TRBD2 matches 9 bases. With 5 bases clipped from V and 5 bases from J, the junction kept 12 bases outside the gene matches. CDR3 length equals 16 residues. In germline, CDR1 is MDHEN, CDR2 SYDVKM.

This clone was counted once. The chain employs TRBV11-1 and TRBJ2-2; D not resolved. This CDR3 is built from 14 residues. V shed 8 bases and J shed 3 bases, with 13 bases lying between them. Germline V lookup: CDR1 SGHAT, CDR2 FQDESV (reference sequence). CDR3 residues: CASRLVQDTGELFF. The CDR3 region has the DNA TGTGCCAGCCGATTGGTTCAAGACACCGGGGAGCTGTTTTTT.

The chain is built from TRBV5-4 and TRBJ2-7; D unresolved. Per germline, CDR1 SGHNT and CDR2 YYREEE (reference sequence). CDR3 length: 12 amino acids. V was shortened by 4 bases and J by 6 bases, with 11 bases between the two germline ends. The CDR3 protein is CASSADNIEQYF. For the CDR3, the DNA is TGTGCCAGCAGCGCCGATAATATCGAGCAGTACTTC.

The V and J genes are TRBV6-1 and TRBJ1-2; 8 nucleotides agree with TRBD1. The V and J ends lost 5 bases and 2 bases, in that order; junction bases with no gene match: 7. The CDR3 totals 15 residues. Germline V gene sequence: CDR1 MNHNS, CDR2 SASEGT. The CDR3 reads CASSPRTGSNYGYTF. The DNA of the CDR3 is TGTGCCAGCAGTCCACGGACAGGGTCAAACTATGGCTACACCTTC.

The J gene is TRBJ2-7, the V gene TRBV5-4, with 9 bases that match TRBD2. The CDR3 sequence is 17 residues long. Germline V gene sequence: CDR1 SGHNT, CDR2 YYREEE (reference sequence). V shed 3 bases and J 7 bases; nucleotides not matched to a gene: 17. CDR3 amino acids: CASSSTPELAGVFEQYF. CDR3 DNA sequence: TGTGCCAGCAGCTCAACACCGGAACTAGCGGGCGTATTTGAGCAGTACTTC. The variable domain in full, with the rest retrieved from reference TRBV5-4 and TRBJ2-7, is ETGVTQSPTHLIKTRGQQVTLRCSSQSGHNTVSWYQQALGQGPQFIFQYYREEENGRGNFPPRFSGLQFPNYSSELNVNALELDDSALYLCASSSTPELAGVFEQYFGPGTRLTVT.

The chain is built from TRBV18 and TRBJ1-2, with 8 bases aligning to TRBD1. The trim removed 2 bases at V and 4 bases at J, leaving 6 bases unmatched. CDR1 KGHSH and CDR2 LQKENI come from the germline V gene. CDR3 length: 15 amino acids. The CDR3: CASSPGPGGFYGYTF. The CDR3 DNA sequence: TGTGCCAGCTCACCAGGGCCAGGGGGCTTCTATGGCTACACCTTC.

The V and J genes are TRBV19 and TRBJ2-5, with D possibly being TRBD1 (6 bases). The V gene's germline CDR1 is LNHDA and CDR2 SQIVND (reference sequence). V gave up 3 bases and J gave up 2 bases, with 16 bases separating them. This CDR3 spans 16 amino acids. The CDR3 spells CASSISAQGGQETQYF. The CDR3 bases are TGTGCCAGTAGTATCAGTGCACAGGGCGGGCAAGAGACCCAGTACTTC.

V is TRBV30 and J is TRBJ2-7; TRBD2 agrees at 9 bases. The CDR3 has 16 amino acids. Trimming took 2 bases from V and 2 from J; bases not matched to a gene: 10. CDR1 and CDR2 (germline): GTSNPN, SVGIG (reference sequence). The CDR3 DNA is TGTGCCTGGAGTCACCCCGGGACTAGCCGAACCTACGAGCAGTACTTC. Protein: CAWSHPGTSRTYEQYF.

This clone has a count of ten or more. The chain couples TRBV6-1 to TRBJ1-5; a possible D gene is TRBD1 (6 bases). Deletions cut 2 bases from V and 11 bases from J, with 13 bases between. The CDR3 is 13 amino acids. Germline CDR1 reads MNHNS; CDR2 reads SASEGT. The CDR3: CASSEWDTRSQHF. In DNA form, the CDR3 reads TGTGCCAGCAGTGAATGGGACACCAGGTCCCAGCATTTT.

The sample holds many counts of this clone. The rearrangement links TRBV11-2 to TRBJ2-7; D unresolved. Germline CDR1 and CDR2: SGHAT and FQNNGV. The CDR3 loop spans 12 amino acids. With 10 bases removed from V and 3 bases from J, the gap between germline ends came to 13 bases. Written as DNA, the CDR3 is TGTGCCACACGACGGATACTCTACGAGCAGTACTTC. It yields the protein CATRRILYEQYF. Looking up the rest from reference TRBV11-2 and TRBJ2-7 gives the full variable domain: EAGVAQSPRYKIIEKRQSVAFWCNPISGHATLYWYQQILGQGPKLLIQFQNNGVVDDSQLPKDRFSAERLKGVDSTLKIQPAKLEDSAVYLCATRRILYEQYFGPGTRLTVT.

The chain combines TRBV6-1 with TRBJ2-5; D is unclear. The V and J ends lost 7 bases and 5 bases respectively, with 17 bases between them. Germline CDR1 is MNHNS and CDR2 is SASEGT. This CDR3 has 14 residues. CDR3 in amino acids: CASTKRAKLETQYF. DNA for the CDR3: TGTGCCAGCACCAAAAGGGCAAAGCTGGAGACCCAGTACTTC.